A single sample gave rise to the 26 T cell receptor beta chains below, sequenced in a study of shared clonotypes between healthy human individuals. The repertoire was sequenced with immunoSEQ multiplex PCR; TCRdb's copy has only in-frame clones and lacks some. Altogether over a million clones are present, roughly 96% being singletons, with the ten largest covering 1% to 1.5%. The sample comprised naive CD4+ T cells sorted from blood. Stated subset: CD45RA+ positively selected. These receptors all come from a man aged 30-40 years in good health.

This clone was recorded once. The J gene is TRBJ2-7, the V gene TRBV5-1, with 10 bases fitting TRBD2. The J segment lost 1 base and the V segment lost 2 bases, leaving 12 bases of the junction unmatched. The CDR3 has 18 residues. Germline CDR1 and CDR2: SGHRS and YFSETQ. The DNA for the CDR3 is TGCGCCAGCAGCTTTGAGGAGCGGGAGGGCCCCCATTCCTACGAGCAGTACTTC. Protein sequence: CASSFEEREGPHSYEQYF.

The chain is built from TRBV18 and TRBJ2-3; 7 bases fit TRBD2. CDR1 KGHSH and CDR2 LQKENI come from the germline V gene. The CDR3 totals 13 residues. The junction had 5 bases not matched to a gene; V was cut back by 4 bases and J by 7 bases. The CDR3 spells CASSQGRENTQYF. The CDR3 DNA is TGTGCCAGCTCACAAGGGAGGGAAAATACGCAGTATTTT.

The rearrangement joins TRBV5-1 to TRBJ2-2, with 8 positions matching TRBD2. Germline V gene lookup returns CDR1 SGHRS and CDR2 YFSETQ. The V segment lost 0 bases and the J segment 6 bases; nucleotides outside the gene matches: 7. This CDR3 is 16 amino acids long. This CDR3 is CASSLGASGFSGELFF. The CDR3 DNA reads TGCGCCAGCAGCTTGGGGGCTAGCGGGTTCTCCGGGGAGCTGTTTTTT.

The chain has TRBV11-2 and TRBJ2-6; the D is unclear. Trimming shortened V by 1 base and J by 9 bases, and 7 bases separated the two germline ends. Germline CDR1 SGHAT, CDR2 FQNNGV. The CDR3 consists of 13 residues. The CDR3 reads CASSLGGSNVLTF. CDR3 DNA sequence: TGTGCCAGCAGCTTAGGAGGAAGCAACGTCCTGACTTTC.

This chain uses TRBV30 with TRBJ2-6; the D call may be TRBD1 or TRBD2 (5 bases each). Germline V gene data show CDR1 as GTSNPN and CDR2 as SVGIG (reference sequence). This CDR3 contains 15 residues. Trimming stripped 0 bases from V and 0 bases from J, with 6 bases between. CDR3 amino acids: CAWSVGTSGANVLTF. Written as DNA, the CDR3 is TGTGCCTGGAGTGTCGGGACCTCTGGGGCCAACGTCCTGACTTTC.

This chain links TRBV4-3 with TRBJ2-7, with D unresolved. The CDR3 extends over 13 amino acids. V gave up 4 bases and J gave up 3 bases, with 10 bases separating them. The germline gives CDR1 LGHNA, CDR2 YSLEER. CDR3 sequence: CASSLPWNYEQYF. CDR3 in DNA: TGCGCCAGCAGCCTTCCTTGGAACTACGAGCAGTACTTC.

This sequence joins TRBV25-1 and TRBJ1-2, with 7 bases identical to TRBD1. V gave up 5 bases and J gave up 8 bases; unmatched junction bases: 11. The CDR3 covers 14 residues. CDR1 and CDR2 from the germline V gene are MGHDK and SYGVNS. This chain's CDR3 is CASSPPGGVWGYTF. The CDR3 region has the DNA TGTGCCAGCAGTCCCCCAGGGGGGGTATGGGGCTACACCTTC.

The genes are TRBV5-4 and TRBJ1-2; 7 nucleotides align to TRBD1. The CDR3 length is 14 residues. Germline V gene lookup returns CDR1 SGHNT and CDR2 YYREEE (reference sequence). J lost 5 bases, V lost 4 bases, and 8 bases had no gene match. DNA for the CDR3: TGTGCCAGCAGCCGCCAGGGGGGTCCGTATGGCTACACCTTC. Translating gives CASSRQGGPYGYTF.

V is TRBV4-3 and J is TRBJ2-7, with TRBD1 matching 9 bases. After removal of 0 bases from V and 2 bases from J, the junction contained 2 bases not matched to a gene. The CDR3 extends over 15 amino acids. Germline CDR1 reads LGHNA; CDR2 reads YSLEER. CDR3 bases: TGCGCCAGCAGCCAAGAGGGGACAGGGACCTACGAGCAGTACTTC. Residues: CASSQEGTGTYEQYF.

This chain links TRBV5-4 with TRBJ1-5; D not certain. V dropped 2 bases and J dropped 6 bases, with 9 bases sitting between them. Germline values: CDR1 SGHNT, CDR2 YYREEE (reference sequence). The CDR3 contains 13 residues. The CDR3: CASSLGISQPQHF. CDR3 nucleotides: TGTGCCAGCAGCTTAGGGATTTCTCAGCCCCAGCATTTT.

This chain connects TRBV11-2 to TRBJ2-1; the D is unclear. Germline V gives CDR1 SGHAT, CDR2 FQNNGV. Trimming stripped 3 bases from V and 7 bases from J, with 16 bases between. The CDR3 has 15 residues. The CDR3 DNA reads as TGTGCCAGCAGCTTCGGGCAGATAACGAGGAATGAGCAGTTCTTC. Amino acids: CASSFGQITRNEQFF.

This chain links TRBV9 with TRBJ2-7; the D is unclear. CDR3 size: 12 residues. Trimming took off 5 bases at V and 5 bases at J, with 11 bases between the two ends. Per the germline V gene, CDR1 is SGDLS and CDR2 is YYNGEE. CDR3 sequence: CASSTLGHEQYF. CDR3 sequence (DNA): TGTGCCAGCAGTACTCTTGGTCACGAGCAGTACTTC. The full variable domain, its missing parts supplied by reference TRBV9 and TRBJ2-7, is DSGVTQTPKHLITATGQRVTLRCSPRSGDLSVYWYQQSLDQGLQFLIQYYNGEERAKGNILERFSAQQFPDLHSELNLSSLELGDSALYFCASSTLGHEQYFGPGTRLTVT.

The gene calls are TRBV10-1 and TRBJ2-7; TRBD2 agrees at 7 bases. V trimming: 5 bases; J trimming: 6 bases; junction bases outside the gene matches: 16. CDR3 length: 16 residues. Germline V gene sequence: CDR1 WNHNN, CDR2 SYGVQD (reference sequence). The CDR3 nucleotides read TGCGCCAGCAGTCCCCCTGGCGGGAGCGCACTGGGCGAGCAGTACTTC. This translates into CASSPPGGSALGEQYF.

The rearrangement joins TRBV5-4 to TRBJ2-2; 10 bases map to TRBD1. Germline CDR1 and CDR2: SGHNT and YYREEE (reference sequence). The CDR3 totals 16 residues. V was clipped by 4 bases and J by 4 bases; unmatched bases: 7. In nucleotides, the CDR3 is TGTGCCAGCAGCCCTGGACAGGGGGACTTCACCGGGGAGCTGTTTTTT. Translating it yields CASSPGQGDFTGELFF.

The chain has TRBV29-1 and TRBJ2-5; D call uncertain. This CDR3 region has 11 residues. V gave up 7 bases and J gave up 5 bases, with 11 bases separating them. CDR1 and CDR2 from the germline V gene are SQVTM and ANQGSEA. The CDR3, as DNA: TGCAGCGCCGAATTTGGGGAGACCCAGTACTTC. Its protein product is CSAEFGETQYF.

The chain combines TRBV7-2 with TRBJ2-7, with 11 positions matching TRBD2. The CDR3 is 16 residues long. Germline values: CDR1 SGHTA, CDR2 FQGNSA. Trimming removed 0 bases from V and 3 bases from J; junction bases left unmatched: 4. CDR3 residues: CASSLAALAGDYEQYF. Here the CDR3 DNA reads TGTGCCAGCAGCTTAGCCGCACTAGCGGGAGACTACGAGCAGTACTTC.

This rearrangement joins TRBV7-8 to TRBJ2-2, with D perhaps matching TRBD1 or TRBD2 (6 bases each). The germline CDR1 and CDR2 sequences are SGHVS and FQNEAQ. The CDR3 has 18 amino acids. V dropped 5 bases and J dropped 1 base, with 20 bases sitting between them. The CDR3 sequence is CASSRGQVTYQNTGELFF. The CDR3 DNA reads as TGTGCCAGCAGCCGGGGGCAGGTGACGTACCAGAACACCGGGGAGCTGTTTTTT.

CDR3: CSVANQFWEKSYEQYF. CDR3 bases: TGCAGCGTTGCCAACCAATTCTGGGAGAAGTCCTACGAGCAGTACTTC. The chain joins TRBV29-1 to TRBJ2-7, with D tentatively TRBD2 (5 bases). The CDR3 is made up of 16 amino acids. Per germline, CDR1 SQVTM and CDR2 ANQGSEA. Trimming removed 4 bases at V and 1 base at J, with 20 bases between.

The V call is TRBV27, the J call TRBJ1-1; the match to TRBD1 covers 8 bases. The ends lost 10 bases at V and 1 base at J; junction bases unmatched: 5. CDR3 length equals 13 residues. Germline V lookup: CDR1 MNHEY, CDR2 SMNVEV (reference sequence). The CDR3 DNA is TGTGCCACCAAGGGACAGGCGAACACTGAAGCTTTCTTT. It codes for CATKGQANTEAFF.

V gene TRBV2 combines with J gene TRBJ2-2, with D uncertain. Germline V CDR1 and CDR2: SNHLY, FYNNEI. V shed 4 bases and J shed 4 bases, with 13 bases lying between them. This CDR3 has 15 residues. Written as DNA, the CDR3 is TGTGCCAGCAGTGGGGTCGTTTCAATCACCGGGGAGCTGTTTTTT. It encodes CASSGVVSITGELFF.

The J gene is TRBJ1-1, the V gene TRBV29-1, with 9 bases aligning to TRBD1. The CDR3 length is 15 residues. Germline V gene sequence: CDR1 SQVTM, CDR2 ANQGSEA. V lost 7 bases to trimming and J lost 2 bases; unmatched junction nucleotides: 11. CDR3 sequence reads: CSASGTGIRNTEAFF. The CDR3 nucleotides are TGCAGCGCCTCCGGGACAGGGATAAGAAACACTGAAGCTTTCTTT.

The chain uses TRBV29-1 and TRBJ1-1; 7 nucleotides match TRBD1. Germline values: CDR1 SQVTM, CDR2 ANQGSEA. Trimming took 3 bases from V and 3 from J; bases not matched to a gene: 7. There are 14 residues in the CDR3. CDR3: CSVDLQGRDTEAFF. The CDR3 DNA is TGCAGCGTTGACCTACAGGGGAGAGACACTGAAGCTTTCTTT.

J is TRBJ2-7 and V is TRBV18, with 8 bases lining up with TRBD1. Germline values: CDR1 KGHSH, CDR2 LQKENI. Trimming at V came to 5 bases and at J to 2 bases, leaving 11 bases not matched to a gene. CDR3 size: 16 residues. CDR3 bases: TGTGCCAGCTCATTGGACAGGGCTATCGGGGCCTACGAGCAGTACTTC. Protein: CASSLDRAIGAYEQYF. The variable domain in full, with the rest retrieved from reference TRBV18 and TRBJ2-7, is NAGVMQNPRHLVRRRGQEARLRCSPMKGHSHVYWYRQLPEEGLKFMVYLQKENIIDESGMPKERFSAEFPKEGPSILRIQQVVRGDSAAYFCASSLDRAIGAYEQYFGPGTRLTVT.

The chain couples TRBV11-3 to TRBJ2-1; D gene ambiguous. Germline loops: CDR1 SGHNT, CDR2 YENEEA. The CDR3 runs to 15 residues. V was shortened by 1 base and J by 4 bases, with 11 bases between the two germline ends. CDR3 residues: CASSLGAAVYNEQFF. CDR3 in DNA: TGTGCCAGCAGCTTAGGCGCGGCCGTTTACAATGAGCAGTTCTTC.

The chain carries TRBV15 and TRBJ1-4; no definite D call. Germline V CDR1 and CDR2: LNHNV, YYDKDF (reference sequence). V lost 11 bases to trimming and J lost 0 bases, with 10 bases between them. The CDR3 sequence is 13 residues long. The CDR3 DNA follows: TGTGCCGTTCGGGATCCAACTAATGAAAAACTGTTTTTT. Amino acid sequence: CAVRDPTNEKLFF.

The chain carries TRBV25-1 and TRBJ2-1; tentative D call: TRBD1 (5 bases). The CDR3 consists of 15 residues. Trimming cost V 5 bases and J 0 bases, with 11 bases left between them. CDR1 MGHDK and CDR2 SYGVNS come from the germline V gene. The CDR3 DNA follows: TGTGCCAGCAGTAGGGGCCAGAGCTCCTACAATGAGCAGTTCTTC. The encoded protein is CASSRGQSSYNEQFF.